The 25 T cell receptor beta chains below all came from one sample that was sequenced in a study of spatial heterogeneity in lung cancer. TCRdb reanalysed the 5' RACE reads using MiXCR and keeps one entry per CDR3 protein. The profile covers roughly 4,200 distinct CDR3 sequences, with 9.8% appearing a single time and roughly 46% taken by the ten largest. Sample time point: sample taken at primary tumor resection. Whole RNA, isolated from tumor, nontumor lung or frozen PBMC, was sequenced without prior sorting. Specimen: PBMCs, collected at surgery. The receptors shown here come from a male donor with early-stage non-small cell lung cancer.

This clonotype was recorded at least ten times. The chain couples TRBV7-3 to TRBJ1-3; D not resolved. The V end lost 3 bases, the J end lost 0 bases, and 6 bases lay between the germline ends. CDR3 length: 14 amino acids. In germline, CDR1 is SGHTA, CDR2 FQGTGA. The CDR3 DNA sequence: TGTGCCAGCAGCTTGGGTGCCTCTGGAAACACCATATATTTT. Translating gives CASSLGASGNTIYF.

This clonotype was observed a handful of times. The V and J genes are TRBV11-2 and TRBJ2-1; D gene unclear. The CDR3 loop spans 16 amino acids. The germline V gene has CDR1 SGHAT and CDR2 FQNNGV. V lost 5 bases to trimming and J lost 0 bases, with 14 bases between them. For the CDR3, the DNA is TGTGCCAGCAGCCCCGCCGGTGCTTCCTCCTACAATGAGCAGTTCTTC. Its protein is CASSPAGASSYNEQFF. The whole variable domain, filled in from reference TRBV11-2 and TRBJ2-1, reads EAGVAQSPRYKIIEKRQSVAFWCNPISGHATLYWYQQILGQGPKLLIQFQNNGVVDDSQLPKDRFSAERLKGVDSTLKIQPAKLEDSAVYLCASSPAGASSYNEQFFGPGTRLTVL.

There are many counts of this clonotype. The chain recombines TRBV20-1 with TRBJ2-2; 8 bases map to TRBD1. The CDR3 has 14 residues. Germline V CDR1 and CDR2: DFQATT, SNEGSKA (reference sequence). V dropped 5 bases and J dropped 1; count of bases not matched to a gene: 3. DNA of the CDR3: TGCAGTGCTCTCGGGACAGGGAACACCGGGGAGCTGTTTTTT. It encodes CSALGTGNTGELFF.

This clonotype was recorded many times. This chain uses TRBV15 with TRBJ2-3; D is uncertain. Germline assignment: CDR1 LNHNV and CDR2 YYDKDF (reference sequence). The CDR3 has 12 residues. The ends were cut back, 8 bases at V and 3 bases at J, with 9 bases in the middle. The CDR3 protein is CATRGWTDTQYF. CDR3 nucleotides: TGTGCCACCCGTGGATGGACAGATACGCAGTATTTT.

The chain is built from TRBV3-1 and TRBJ1-4, with D possibly being TRBD1 (5 bases). V was shortened by 0 bases and J by 6 bases, with 8 bases between the two germline ends. Looked up from germline, CDR1 is LGHDT and CDR2 is YNNKEL (reference sequence). The CDR3 spans 14 residues. CDR3 DNA sequence: TGTGCCAGCAGCCAAGACCAGGGTGATGAAAAACTGTTTTTT. This translates into CASSQDQGDEKLFF.

This clonotype was seen ten or more times. V is TRBV20-1 and J is TRBJ1-1, with 7 bases that match TRBD1. V trimming: 0 bases; J trimming: 1 base; junction bases outside the gene matches: 2. CDR1 is DFQATT and CDR2 is SNEGSKA in the germline V gene (reference sequence). CDR3 length equals 14 residues. The CDR3 protein is CSAREGTANTEAFF. The CDR3 region has the DNA TGCAGTGCTAGAGAGGGGACAGCGAACACTGAAGCTTTCTTT.

This clonotype was picked up many times. The chain links TRBV5-1 to TRBJ2-1, with 8 nucleotides matching TRBD2. This CDR3 has 14 residues. CDR1 is SGHRS and CDR2 is YFSETQ in the germline V gene. Unmatched junction bases numbered 6, after V lost 4 bases and J lost 6 bases. CDR3 DNA sequence: TGCGCCAGCAGCGAGGGACTAGGCGGCAATGAGCAGTTCTTC. This codes for CASSEGLGGNEQFF.

This clonotype was observed at least ten times. The chain uses TRBV5-4 and TRBJ1-2; unclear D gene. Germline V gene sequence: CDR1 SGHNT, CDR2 YYREEE (reference sequence). V was trimmed by 5 bases and J by 2 bases, leaving 13 bases between them. The CDR3 covers 14 residues. This chain's CDR3 is CASSRGRLNYGYTF. The DNA of the CDR3 is TGTGCCAGCAGTCGTGGACGGCTGAACTATGGCTACACCTTC.

There are many counts of this clonotype. The V call is TRBV28, the J call TRBJ2-5, with a weak D call TRBD1 (5 bases). This CDR3 comprises 15 residues. Per germline, CDR1 MDHEN and CDR2 SYDVKM. Trimming removed 3 bases from V and 1 base from J, with 12 bases in between. The CDR3 bases are TGTGCCAGCAGTTTTCGACAGAGCCCCCAAGAGACCCAGTACTTC. This codes for CASSFRQSPQETQYF. The full variable domain, rest sourced from reference TRBV28 and TRBJ2-5, is DVKVTQSSRYLVKRTGEKVFLECVQDMDHENMFWYRQDPGLGLRLIYFSYDVKMKEKGDIPEGYSVSREKKERFSLILESASTNQTSMYLCASSFRQSPQETQYFGPGTRLLVL.

In this sample, this clonotype turned up many times. V usage is TRBV30 and J usage is TRBJ2-6; D call uncertain. This CDR3 region has 15 residues. Trimming pared 3 bases from V and 0 bases from J, leaving 9 bases between. CDR1 and CDR2 (germline): GTSNPN, SVGIG (reference sequence). The CDR3 here is CAWRRANSGANVLTF. The CDR3 DNA reads as TGTGCCTGGAGACGAGCGAACTCTGGGGCCAACGTCCTGACTTTC.

With respect to this clonotype: One base away lies a much larger clone, so this may be a sequencing read error. The gene calls are TRBV6-6 and TRBJ2-1, with TRBD2 matching 14 bases. The CDR3 covers 16 residues. The J segment lost 6 bases and the V segment lost 4 bases, leaving 5 bases of the junction unmatched. Germline CDR1 is MNHNY and CDR2 is SVGAGI (reference sequence). CDR3 coding DNA: TGTGCCAGCAGTTGGACTAGCGGGGGGATTGGCAATGAGCAGTTCTTC. This translates into CASSWTSGGIGNEQFF.

By sample share, this clonotype is hyperexpanded. The J gene is TRBJ2-5, the V gene TRBV9; the match to TRBD2 covers 7 bases. Germline CDR1 is SGDLS and CDR2 is YYNGEE. This CDR3 has 15 residues. The ends lost 2 bases at V and 1 base at J; junction bases unmatched: 5. In DNA form, the CDR3 reads TGTGCCAGCAGCGTTGGGGGGGGTCCCCAAGAGACCCAGTACTTC. The encoded protein is CASSVGGGPQETQYF.

By its share, this clonotype is medium-sized. The chain employs TRBV12-3 or TRBV12-4 and TRBJ2-1, with D tentatively TRBD2 (6 bases). V lost 8 bases and J lost 7, with 21 bases in between. The CDR3 has 15 amino acids. Written as DNA, the CDR3 is TGTGCCAGCGGCGGTTCGTTGGCGGGGAGGAATGAGCAGTTCTTC. Its translation is CASGGSLAGRNEQFF.

This clonotype was seen at least ten times. The gene calls are TRBV27 and TRBJ2-7; the match to TRBD2 covers 9 bases. V trimming: 11 bases; J trimming: 1 base; junction bases outside the gene matches: 6. The CDR3 spans 13 residues. Looked up from germline, CDR1 is MNHEY and CDR2 is SMNVEV (reference sequence). CDR3 sequence reads: CAAAGGLSYEQYF. CDR3 DNA: TGTGCCGCAGCGGGGGGCCTTTCCTACGAGCAGTACTTC.

About this clonotype itself: An end of the junction does not agree with germline; a read error may underlie this. V gene TRBV10-3 combines with J gene TRBJ1-3; the D is unclear. Germline CDR1 reads ENHRY; CDR2 reads SYGVKD. This CDR3 has 14 amino acids. The CDR3 DNA reads as TGTGCCATCAGTGAACCCCGCTCTGGAAACACCATGTATTTT. Amino acids: CAISEPRSGNTMYF.

At least ten counts were recorded for this clonotype. This chain connects TRBV30 to TRBJ1-5, with D perhaps TRBD1 (5 bases). CDR1 is GTSNPN and CDR2 is SVGIG in the germline V gene (reference sequence). V lost 4 bases and J lost 3, with 13 bases in between. CDR3 length: 14 amino acids. The CDR3 loop is CAWKSGAPNQPQHF. The CDR3 coding sequence is TGTGCCTGGAAATCCGGGGCGCCCAATCAGCCCCAGCATTTT. Full variable domain (outside the CDR3, taken from reference TRBV30 and TRBJ1-5): SQTIHQWPATLVQPVGSPLSLECTVEGTSNPNLYWYRQAAGRGLQLLFYSVGIGQISSEVPQNLSASRPQDRQFILSSKKLLLSDSGFYLCAWKSGAPNQPQHFGDGTRLSIL.

This clonotype occurred a few times. The V call is TRBV7-3, the J call TRBJ2-7; D perhaps matches TRBD1 (6 bases). V lost 3 bases to trimming and J lost 2 bases, with 8 bases between them. The CDR3 has 13 residues. Germline CDR1 and CDR2: SGHTA and FQGTGA. CDR3 sequence: CASSLQGTYEQYF. CDR3 nucleotide sequence: TGTGCCAGCAGCTTGCAGGGGACCTACGAGCAGTACTTC.

This clonotype was seen repeatedly, ten times or more. J is TRBJ1-1 and V is TRBV19; D not certain. Trimming pared 1 base from V and 5 bases from J, leaving 14 bases between. Looked up from germline, CDR1 is LNHDA and CDR2 is SQIVND (reference sequence). The CDR3 is made up of 15 amino acids. CDR3 sequence reads: CASSIVVWDFTEAFF. The CDR3 bases are TGTGCCAGTAGTATAGTAGTTTGGGATTTTACTGAAGCTTTCTTT.

This clonotype has a count of ten or more. J is TRBJ2-2 and V is TRBV24-1; D might be TRBD1 (5 bases). The germline V and J ends were trimmed by 10 bases and 7 bases, with 18 bases remaining between them. This CDR3 has 14 amino acids. Germline CDR1 is KGHDR and CDR2 is SFDVKD. The CDR3 region is CATQQTASSGELFF. CDR3 coding DNA: TGTGCCACTCAGCAGACAGCGTCTAGCGGGGAGCTGTTTTTT.

A word on this clonotype: The conserved phenylalanine or tryptophan normally closing the CDR3 is absent here, so this likely arose from a read error. The CDR3 nucleotides are TGCAGTGCTAGAGCGGACGCGGGGGCGGGCAATGAGCAGTTCTTG. Its protein is CSARADAGAGNEQFL. The gene calls are TRBV20-1 and TRBJ2-1, with TRBD2 as a possible D gene (7 bases). The CDR3 is 15 amino acids. V gave up 1 base and J gave up 6 bases, with 16 bases separating them. Looked up from germline, CDR1 is DFQATT and CDR2 is SNEGSKA (reference sequence).

This clonotype rates as medium-sized. The chain joins TRBV3-1 to TRBJ2-5; D possibly corresponds to TRBD2 (5 bases). The germline CDR1 and CDR2 sequences are LGHDT and YNNKEL (reference sequence). The CDR3 has 13 residues. Trimming took 5 bases from V and 4 from J, leaving 11 bases between them. The CDR3, as DNA: TGTGCCAGCAGCGCCGGACTCGGAGAGACCCAGTACTTC. This codes for CASSAGLGETQYF.

The table lists this clonotype with a few counts. V usage is TRBV7-8 and J usage is TRBJ2-7; D is unresolved. The CDR3 is 12 residues long. V was shortened by 1 base and J by 3 bases, with 4 bases between the two germline ends. The germline gives CDR1 SGHVS, CDR2 FQNEAQ. This CDR3 reads CASSLGVYEQYF. For the CDR3, the DNA is TGTGCCAGCAGCTTAGGCGTCTACGAGCAGTACTTC.

This clonotype showed up many times. CDR3 DNA sequence: TGTGCCAGTACTATCTCTGGGGCCAACGTCCTGACTTTC. Translating it yields CASTISGANVLTF. The J gene is TRBJ2-6, the V gene TRBV19; no clear D. Germline loops: CDR1 LNHDA, CDR2 SQIVND (reference sequence). The CDR3 has 13 residues. The ends were cut back, 7 bases at V and 0 bases at J, with 4 bases in the middle.

This clonotype was recorded a few times. This may arise from a read error, as a much more abundant clone is one base away. The chain has TRBV5-1 and TRBJ2-2; TRBD2 is a possible D gene (5 bases). There are 14 residues in the CDR3. CDR1 is SGHRS, CDR2 YFSETQ, per germline. The CDR3 protein is CASTLSGNTGEPFF. Here the CDR3 DNA reads TGCGCCAGCACCCTCTCGGGGAACACCGGGGAGCCGTTTTTT.

This clonotype was observed many times. The rearrangement joins TRBV19 to TRBJ1-4, with D possibly being TRBD1 (5 bases). Deletions cut 3 bases from V and 4 bases from J, with 9 bases between. CDR3 length: 14 residues. Germline CDR1 LNHDA, CDR2 SQIVND (reference sequence). The CDR3, as DNA: TGTGCCAGTAGTATCCGCCAGGGTAATGAAAAACTGTTTTTT. This sequence encodes CASSIRQGNEKLFF.